This is a list of T cell receptor beta chains from one sample in a study of regulatory T cells in long-lasting Graves disease. TCRdb called the multiplex PCR reads again in MiXCR, with one record for every CDR3 protein. This sample has about 460,000 distinct CDR3 sequences, with 13% to 15% found just once. These data also featured in a second study, about T cells in Graves' hyperthyroidism and ophthalmopathy.

The source was peripheral blood mononuclear cells (PBMCs), collected at new diagnosis, from a patient treated with antithyroid drugs. Receptors originate from a woman in her forties or fifties with Graves disease. Both conserved end residues are part of each CDR3. D genes are given only for firm matches. Clone size is stated in some rows and not others, as once, few, many or a class when expanded.

clone size,D gene,J gene,V gene,CDR3 protein,CDR3 DNA
-,-,TRBJ2-5,TRBV27,CASSPVAASQETQYF,TGTGCCAGCAGTCCTGTGGCGGCTTCACAAGAGACCCAGTACTTC
-,TRBD2,TRBJ2-7,TRBV4-1,CASSQDLGASGRYEQYF,TGCGCCAGCAGCCAAGATTTGGGAGCTAGCGGGCGGTACGAGCAGTACTTC
few,TRBD1,TRBJ1-1,TRBV10-3,CAIRLGTGQERTEAFF,TGTGCCATCAGACTAGGGACAGGGCAGGAACGCACTGAAGCTTTCTTT
few,TRBD2,TRBJ2-1,TRBV10-2,CASNPGLAGGPTDNEQFF,TGCGCCAGCAACCCGGGACTAGCGGGAGGGCCGACGGACAATGAGCAGTTCTTC
many,TRBD1,TRBJ1-5,TRBV30,CAWGTGYNQPQHF,TGTGCCTGGGGGACAGGGTACAATCAGCCCCAGCATTTT
-,-,TRBJ2-2,TRBV7-9,CASSQRTSITGELFF,TGTGCCAGCAGCCAGAGAACCTCTATCACCGGGGAGCTGTTTTTT
many,-,TRBJ1-4,TRBV28,CASSFTLYNEKLFF,TGTGCCAGCAGTTTCACCCTATATAATGAAAAACTGTTTTTT
-,TRBD1,TRBJ1-1,TRBV16,CASRREQGRWLVRNTEAFF,TGTGCCAGCAGACGAGAACAGGGGAGGTGGTTGGTGAGGAACACTGAAGCTTTCTTT
many,-,TRBJ1-1,TRBV3-1,CASTVLGNTEAFF,TGTGCCAGCACCGTGCTAGGGAACACTGAAGCTTTCTTT
-,-,TRBJ1-5,TRBV2,CASSEMGGEHQPQHF,TGTGCCAGCAGTGAAATGGGAGGGGAACACCAGCCCCAGCATTTT
few,TRBD2,TRBJ2-2,TRBV4-1,CASTGLAGTLNTGELFF,TGCGCCAGTACGGGACTAGCGGGGACCTTGAACACCGGGGAGCTGTTTTTT
many,TRBD1,TRBJ1-1,TRBV28,CASSPLPGTGENIWAEAFF,TGTGCCAGCAGTCCGCTCCCCGGGACAGGGGAAAATATATGGGCTGAAGCTTTCTTT
many,-,TRBJ2-1,TRBV30,CAWSQYLSNEQFF,TGTGCCTGGAGTCAGTATCTTAGCAATGAGCAGTTCTTC
-,TRBD1,TRBJ1-6,TRBV5-5,CASSLGLGQQTPLHF,TGTGCCAGCAGCTTGGGGTTGGGACAGCAAACACCCCTCCACTTT
-,-,TRBJ1-2,TRBV5-1,CASSLTNGLYGYTF,TGCGCCAGCAGCTTAACTAATGGGCTTTATGGCTACACCTTC
few,TRBD2,TRBJ2-2,TRBV5-1,CASSLGASGSSTGELFF,TGCGCCAGCAGCTTGGGGGCTAGCGGGAGTAGCACCGGGGAGCTGTTTTTT
many,TRBD1,TRBJ2-7,TRBV29-1,CSAGTGVYEQYF,TGCAGCGCCGGGACAGGGGTGTACGAGCAGTACTTC
many,-,TRBJ2-3,TRBV5-1,CASSLVTAGAGTQYF,TGCGCCAGCAGCTTGGTCACGGCCGGGGCAGGCACGCAGTATTTT
many,TRBD2,TRBJ2-1,TRBV30,CAWSVRAGGQFF,TGTGCCTGGAGTGTACGGGCGGGAGGGCAGTTCTTC
-,TRBD2,TRBJ2-1,TRBV14,CASKGLEAYNEQFF,TGTGCCAGCAAGGGACTAGAGGCCTACAATGAGCAGTTCTTC
few,TRBD1,TRBJ2-2,TRBV28,CASSSPASGQGSNTGELFF,TGTGCCAGCAGTTCACCCGCCTCCGGACAGGGGTCGAACACCGGGGAGCTGTTTTTT
-,TRBD1,TRBJ2-7,TRBV7-2,CASSPDRGRYEQYF,TGTGCCAGCAGCCCGGACAGGGGGCGATACGAGCAGTACTTC
few,-,TRBJ2-3,TRBV5-6,CASSSWGRTDTQYF,TGTGCCAGCAGCTCCTGGGGTCGCACAGATACGCAGTATTTT
-,TRBD2,TRBJ2-1,TRBV13,CASSGGLTGGSYNEQFF,TGTGCCAGCAGCGGCGGGCTCACGGGAGGTTCCTACAATGAGCAGTTCTTC
many,TRBD1,TRBJ2-2,TRBV18,CASSPPGQANTGELFF,TGTGCCAGCTCACCTCCGGGACAGGCGAACACCGGGGAGCTGTTTTTT
-,TRBD2,TRBJ2-3,TRBV24-1,CATSDFSSGSLSDTRYF,TGTGCCACCAGTGATTTCTCCAGCGGGAGTCTCTCAGATACGCGGTATTTT
-,TRBD2,TRBJ2-3,TRBV7-3,CASSPTSGRASTDTQYF,TGTGCCAGCAGCCCGACTAGCGGGAGGGCTAGCACAGATACGCAGTATTTT
-,TRBD2,TRBJ2-7,TRBV2,CASRGRGRSSYEQYF,TGTGCCAGCAGAGGACGCGGGAGGAGCTCCTACGAGCAGTACTTC
few,TRBD2,TRBJ2-7,TRBV18,CASSPSRGSWNEQYF,TGTGCCAGCTCACCGAGTCGCGGGAGTTGGAACGAGCAGTACTTC
many,TRBD1,TRBJ2-7,TRBV28,CASRGQVLDEQYF,TGTGCCAGCAGAGGACAGGTCCTGGACGAGCAGTACTTC
few,-,TRBJ2-7,TRBV18,CASSPLQGSYEQYF,TGTGCCAGCTCACCCCTACAGGGATCCTACGAGCAGTACTTC
few,TRBD1,TRBJ1-5,TRBV28,CASFLGQGSNQPQHF,TGTGCCAGCTTCCTAGGACAGGGCAGCAATCAGCCCCAGCATTTT
-,TRBD1,TRBJ2-2,TRBV7-2,CASKRQGATGELFF,TGTGCCAGCAAGAGGCAGGGGGCTACCGGGGAGCTGTTTTTT
once,-,TRBJ2-5,TRBV3-1,CASSPQGKDTQYF,TGTGCCAGCAGCCCGCAGGGGAAAGATACCCAGTACTTC
many,TRBD2,TRBJ2-1,TRBV5-6,CASSRPSGINEQFF,TGTGCCAGCAGCCGTCCTAGCGGGATCAATGAGCAGTTCTTC
many,-,TRBJ2-7,TRBV5-1,CASSLGSGSHSYEQYF,TGCGCCAGCAGCTTGGGTTCCGGCTCCCACTCCTACGAGCAGTACTTC
many,TRBD2,TRBJ2-7,TRBV12-3/TRBV12-4,CASSPGTSDTSYEQYF,TGTGCCAGCAGTCCTGGGACTAGCGACACATCCTACGAGCAGTACTTC
few,-,TRBJ2-7,TRBV4-1,CASSQVAGLPYEQYF,TGCGCCAGCAGCCAAGTCGCTGGGCTGCCCTACGAGCAGTACTTC
many,-,TRBJ1-2,TRBV2,CASSEQGPDYGYTF,TGTGCCAGCAGTGAACAGGGGCCCGACTATGGCTACACCTTC
many,-,TRBJ2-3,TRBV9,CASSVGTRGDTQYF,TGTGCCAGCAGCGTAGGAACGAGAGGAGATACGCAGTATTTT
-,-,TRBJ2-3,TRBV5-1,CASNFPPGGTTDTQYF,TGCGCCAGCAATTTCCCCCCCGGCGGGACCACAGATACGCAGTATTTT
-,-,TRBJ1-3,TRBV7-2,CASSLVNGFSGNTIYF,TGTGCCAGCAGCTTAGTCAATGGGTTCTCTGGAAACACCATATATTTT
many,-,TRBJ2-5,TRBV2,CASSEGGSPETQYF,TGTGCCAGCAGTGAAGGGGGCTCCCCGGAGACCCAGTACTTC
few,-,TRBJ1-6,TRBV28,CASTSRAVSSYNSPLHF,TGTGCCAGCACCTCCCGGGCCGTAAGCTCCTATAATTCACCCCTCCACTTT
many,TRBD2,TRBJ2-1,TRBV28,CASTQGEIAGGPNEQFF,TGTGCCAGCACCCAGGGGGAAATAGCGGGAGGGCCCAATGAGCAGTTCTTC
many,TRBD1,TRBJ1-4,TRBV28,CASSLRTGGGEKLFF,TGTGCCAGCAGCTTACGGACAGGGGGTGGTGAAAAACTGTTTTTT
many,TRBD2,TRBJ2-1,TRBV5-1,CASSPGLAGVGYNEQFF,TGCGCCAGCAGCCCCGGACTAGCGGGAGTTGGGTACAATGAGCAGTTCTTC
-,-,TRBJ2-1,TRBV20-1,CSASAGMNNEQFF,TGCAGTGCTAGTGCGGGAATGAACAATGAGCAGTTCTTC
many,-,TRBJ2-3,TRBV7-9,CASSLGLSTDTQYF,TGTGCCAGCAGCTTAGGACTCAGCACAGATACGCAGTATTTT
few,-,TRBJ1-2,TRBV30,CAWTGSNYGYTF,TGTGCCTGGACTGGGAGTAACTATGGCTACACCTTC
few,-,TRBJ2-7,TRBV29-1,CSVESDVHEQYF,TGCAGCGTTGAATCGGATGTCCACGAGCAGTACTTC
many,-,TRBJ2-2,TRBV18,CASSPSRRDGELFF,TGTGCCAGCTCACCATCCAGGAGGGACGGGGAGCTGTTTTTT
-,TRBD2,TRBJ2-5,TRBV5-8,CASRNRLAGVLETQYF,TGTGCCAGCAGGAACAGACTAGCGGGAGTATTGGAGACCCAGTACTTC